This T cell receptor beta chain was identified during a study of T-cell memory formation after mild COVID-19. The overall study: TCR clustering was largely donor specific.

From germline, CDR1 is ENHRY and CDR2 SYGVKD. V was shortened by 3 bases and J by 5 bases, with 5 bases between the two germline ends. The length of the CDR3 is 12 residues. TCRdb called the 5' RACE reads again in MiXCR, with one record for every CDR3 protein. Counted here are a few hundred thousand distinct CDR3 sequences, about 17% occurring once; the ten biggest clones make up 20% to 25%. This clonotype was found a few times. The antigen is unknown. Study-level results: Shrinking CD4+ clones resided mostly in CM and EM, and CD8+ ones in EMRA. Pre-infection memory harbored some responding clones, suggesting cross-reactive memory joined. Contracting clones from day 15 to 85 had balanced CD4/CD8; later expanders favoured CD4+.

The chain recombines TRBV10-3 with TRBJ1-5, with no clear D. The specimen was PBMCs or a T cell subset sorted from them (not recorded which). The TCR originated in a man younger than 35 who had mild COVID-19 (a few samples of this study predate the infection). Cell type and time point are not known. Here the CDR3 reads CAISDRYQPQHF. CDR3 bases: TGTGCCATCAGTGACAGATATCAGCCCCAGCATTTT.